One and the same sample provided the 25 T cell receptor beta chains below, sequenced in a study of blood T cell repertoires in COVID-19. The repertoire was sequenced with immunoSEQ multiplex PCR; TCRdb's copy has only in-frame clones and lacks some. Here the sample spans 60,000 to 90,000 clones, around 84% being singletons. The sample was peripheral blood. All receptors come from a man between 45 and 60 years old with acute or convalescent COVID-19.

The chain is built from TRBV19 and TRBJ1-1, with D unresolved. Trimming removed 1 base from V and 3 bases from J, with 9 bases in between. Germline-derived CDR1 and CDR2 are LNHDA and SQIVND (reference sequence). CDR3 size: 14 residues. In DNA, the CDR3 is TGTGCCAGTAGTATAGTCGTGAGGGACACTGAAGCTTTCTTT. Amino acids: CASSIVVRDTEAFF.

The chain uses TRBV19 and TRBJ1-2; D call uncertain. V lost 5 bases and J lost 4, with 8 bases in between. The CDR3 has 12 residues. Germline-derived CDR1 and CDR2 are LNHDA and SQIVND (reference sequence). The chain's CDR3 is CASSEYFYGYTF. In DNA form, the CDR3 reads TGTGCCAGTAGTGAATACTTCTATGGCTACACCTTC.

The chain combines TRBV5-1 with TRBJ2-7; D may be TRBD1 (6 bases). With 0 bases removed from V and 3 bases from J, the gap between germline ends came to 10 bases. The CDR3 spans 14 residues. CDR1 and CDR2 (germline): SGHRS, YFSETQ. The CDR3 coding sequence is TGCGCCAGCAGCTTGGGACAGGAACTCTACGAGCAGTACTTC. Encoded protein: CASSLGQELYEQYF.

About this clone itself: The sample has other DNA sequences that encode this CDR3 too. V is TRBV12-3 or TRBV12-4 and J is TRBJ1-1; D is unresolved. CDR3 length: 12 amino acids. The V end lost 1 base, the J end lost 6 bases, and 6 bases lay between the germline ends. CDR3 residues: CASSLVRAEAFF. The CDR3, as DNA: TGTGCCAGCAGTTTAGTGAGGGCTGAAGCTTTCTTT.

A single count supports this clone. The chain couples TRBV2 to TRBJ1-1, with 8 positions matching TRBD1. CDR1 SNHLY and CDR2 FYNNEI come from the germline V gene. This CDR3 region has 13 residues. The V gene end was trimmed by 6 bases and the J gene end by 5 bases; junction bases not matched to a gene: 5. CDR3 nucleotide sequence: TGTGCCAGCAGGGACCAGGGGGCTACTGAAGCTTTCTTT. It translates to CASRDQGATEAFF.

In its sample, this clone was seen a few times. The chain couples TRBV5-1 to TRBJ1-1; 8 bases are shared with TRBD1. The CDR3 consists of 15 residues. The V gene end was trimmed by 0 bases and the J gene end by 4 bases; junction bases not matched to a gene: 5. In germline, CDR1 is SGHRS, CDR2 YFSETQ. The CDR3 sequence is CASSLAWQGATEAFF. In DNA form, the CDR3 reads TGCGCCAGCAGCTTGGCTTGGCAGGGGGCCACTGAAGCTTTCTTT.

The rearrangement joins TRBV6-2 or TRBV6-3 to TRBJ2-1; D perhaps matches TRBD1 (6 bases). This CDR3 is 16 amino acids long. Germline V gives CDR1 MNHEY, CDR2 SVGEGT. Trimming cost V 0 bases and J 2 bases, with 11 bases left between them. For the CDR3, the DNA is TGTGCCAGCAGTTACTCGGGGACACCCCCCTACAATGAGCAGTTCTTC. Protein product: CASSYSGTPPYNEQFF.

The rearrangement links TRBV30 to TRBJ2-5, with a possible D match to TRBD2 (5 bases). Per the germline V gene, CDR1 is GTSNPN and CDR2 is SVGIG (reference sequence). The CDR3 extends over 11 amino acids. Trimming took off 5 bases at V and 4 bases at J, with 8 bases between the two ends. CDR3 sequence reads: CAWGRGETQYF. The CDR3 bases are TGTGCCTGGGGTCGGGGAGAGACCCAGTACTTC.

The chain couples TRBV7-9 to TRBJ2-7, with no clear D. This CDR3 is 13 amino acids long. Germline assignment: CDR1 SEHNR and CDR2 FQNEAQ (reference sequence). Trimming stripped 3 bases from V and 2 bases from J, with 8 bases between. This CDR3 is CASSFGTPYEQYF. As DNA, the CDR3 is TGTGCCAGCAGCTTTGGCACCCCCTACGAGCAGTACTTC.

The chain carries TRBV6-4 and TRBJ1-1; D perhaps matches TRBD1 (6 bases). CDR1 is MRHNA and CDR2 is SNTAGT in the germline V gene. V was shortened by 6 bases and J by 4 bases, with 12 bases between the two germline ends. This CDR3 has 13 amino acids. For the CDR3, the DNA is TGTGCCAGCAGGTCAGGGACACTCACTGAAGCTTTCTTT. This gives the protein CASRSGTLTEAFF.

The V gene is TRBV7-6, the J gene TRBJ2-1; 9 bases are shared with TRBD1. Germline V lookup: CDR1 SGHVS, CDR2 FNYEAQ. CDR3 length equals 17 residues. V shed 2 bases and J 8 bases; nucleotides not matched to a gene: 13. The CDR3 DNA reads TGTGCCAGCAGCTTAAGATCGGGGACAGGGATTCCGGATGAGCAGTTCTTC. It encodes CASSLRSGTGIPDEQFF.

The chain couples TRBV4-3 to TRBJ2-1; weak D call: TRBD2 (6 bases). In germline, CDR1 is LGHNA, CDR2 YSLEER. This CDR3 has 14 amino acids. V gave up 2 bases and J gave up 10 bases, with 15 bases separating them. The CDR3, as DNA: TGCGCCAGCAGCCAAACGATTCCCGCGGGGGAGCAGTTCTTC. Amino acids: CASSQTIPAGEQFF.

The chain employs TRBV6-6 and TRBJ1-5, with 8 bases fitting TRBD1. Trimming took 7 bases from V and 6 from J; bases not matched to a gene: 5. Germline CDR1 MNHNY, CDR2 SVGAGI (reference sequence). This CDR3 has 13 amino acids. The CDR3 region has the DNA TGTGCCAGCAAAGACAGGGGAGGTCAGCCCCAGCATTTT. Translating it yields CASKDRGGQPQHF.

This sequence joins TRBV7-9 and TRBJ2-7, with D possibly being TRBD2 (6 bases). The ends were cut back, 0 bases at V and 0 bases at J, with 18 bases in the middle. The CDR3 loop spans 18 amino acids. Per the germline V gene, CDR1 is SEHNR and CDR2 is FQNEAQ (reference sequence). CDR3 sequence (DNA): TGTGCCAGCAGCTTAGCATGGGATAGCGGAATGGGCTCCTACGAGCAGTACTTC. It yields the protein CASSLAWDSGMGSYEQYF.

This clone was found a few times. The chain recombines TRBV11-1 with TRBJ1-6; D is ambiguous. The ends were cut back, 5 bases at V and 5 bases at J, with 7 bases in the middle. Germline V gene sequence: CDR1 SGHAT, CDR2 FQDESV (reference sequence). There are 13 residues in the CDR3. The CDR3: CASSPSHNSPLHF. CDR3 DNA sequence: TGTGCCAGCAGCCCGTCTCATAATTCACCCCTCCACTTT.

The V gene is TRBV18, the J gene TRBJ2-7; TRBD2 is a possible D gene (5 bases). Germline V gene data show CDR1 as KGHSH and CDR2 as LQKENI. The length of the CDR3 is 17 residues. V lost 4 bases and J lost 5, with 24 bases in between. The CDR3 DNA reads TGTGCCAGCTCACGCGTCGGAGGAGCTAGCCTTGAGGACGAGCAGTACTTC. This translates into CASSRVGGASLEDEQYF.

In its sample, this clone was seen once. The chain carries TRBV10-3 and TRBJ2-1; D is possibly TRBD2 (6 bases). The CDR3 has 13 amino acids. Per the germline V gene, CDR1 is ENHRY and CDR2 is SYGVKD. V gave up 5 bases and J gave up 8 bases, with 13 bases separating them. CDR3 coding DNA: TGTGCCATCAGTTGGGACTCGCCGGATGAGCAGTTCTTC. Translated: CAISWDSPDEQFF.

The rearrangement uses TRBV5-1 and TRBJ2-7; TRBD2 matches 13 bases. CDR1 is SGHRS and CDR2 is YFSETQ in the germline V gene. The CDR3 is 15 residues long. The V segment lost 4 bases and the J segment 7 bases; nucleotides outside the gene matches: 8. This CDR3 is CASSITSGRAREQYF. As DNA, the CDR3 is TGCGCCAGCAGCATAACTAGCGGGAGGGCGAGAGAGCAGTACTTC.

The rearrangement joins TRBV6-5 to TRBJ1-6; possibly TRBD1 for D (6 bases). The length of the CDR3 is 16 residues. With 2 bases removed from V and 5 bases from J, the gap between germline ends came to 13 bases. Germline loops: CDR1 MNHEY, CDR2 SVGAGI. This CDR3 is CASSYTLDSHNSPLHF. The CDR3 bases are TGTGCCAGCAGTTACACCTTGGACAGCCATAATTCACCCCTCCACTTT.

The chain uses TRBV7-9 and TRBJ2-7; 9 bases are a match to TRBD2. CDR1 is SEHNR and CDR2 is FQNEAQ in the germline V gene (reference sequence). The V gene end was trimmed by 5 bases and the J gene end by 1 base; junction bases not matched to a gene: 3. CDR3 length: 14 residues. CDR3: CASSRTSDSYEQYF. The DNA of the CDR3 is TGTGCCAGCAGCCGGACTAGCGATTCCTACGAGCAGTACTTC. The full variable domain, its missing parts supplied by reference TRBV7-9 and TRBJ2-7, is DTGVSQNPRHKITKRGQNVTFRCDPISEHNRLYWYRQTLGQGPEFLTYFQNEAQLEKSRLLSDRFSAERPKGSFSTLEIQRTEQGDSAMYLCASSRTSDSYEQYFGPGTRLTVT.

This rearrangement joins TRBV2 to TRBJ2-5; 11 bases agree with TRBD2. Germline CDR1 and CDR2: SNHLY and FYNNEI. CDR3 length: 15 amino acids. V was clipped by 6 bases and J by 3 bases; unmatched bases: 6. Here the CDR3 DNA reads TGTGCCAGCAGCCAACTAGCGGGGGCAAAAGAGACCCAGTACTTC. Encoded protein: CASSQLAGAKETQYF.

The chain combines TRBV5-1 with TRBJ1-4; 7 nucleotides match TRBD1. This CDR3 spans 14 amino acids. With 4 bases clipped from V and 4 bases from J, the junction kept 4 bases outside the gene matches. CDR1 is SGHRS, CDR2 YFSETQ, per germline. For the CDR3, the DNA is TGCGCCAGCAGCGCGGGACAGAATAATGAAAAACTGTTTTTT. It is translated as CASSAGQNNEKLFF.

The rearrangement links TRBV23-1 to TRBJ2-7, with D possibly being TRBD2 (6 bases). TRBV23-1 has ORF status, its function being uncertain. This CDR3 has 18 amino acids. V was pared by 4 bases and J by 5 bases, with 27 bases between. The CDR3 protein is CASSPSGLKIQVHNEQYF. In DNA, the CDR3 is TGCGCCAGCAGTCCGTCGGGACTGAAAATCCAGGTTCATAACGAGCAGTACTTC.

The chain employs TRBV6-2 or TRBV6-3 and TRBJ2-7; 10 bases map to TRBD2. V shed 0 bases and J 0 bases; nucleotides not matched to a gene: 8. Germline loops: CDR1 MNHEY, CDR2 SVGEGT. The CDR3 covers 18 residues. CDR3 DNA: TGTGCCAGCAGTTACTCGAGGACAGCGGGAGGGAACTCCTACGAGCAGTACTTC. Translation gives CASSYSRTAGGNSYEQYF.

The chain is built from TRBV5-6 and TRBJ2-3; D not resolved. The CDR3 loop spans 14 amino acids. The germline CDR1 and CDR2 sequences are SGHDT and YYEEEE. Trimming took off 2 bases at V and 0 bases at J, with 7 bases between the two ends. CDR3 DNA sequence: TGTGCCAGCAGCTTTGGCTCTAGCACAGATACGCAGTATTTT. Its translation: CASSFGSSTDTQYF.